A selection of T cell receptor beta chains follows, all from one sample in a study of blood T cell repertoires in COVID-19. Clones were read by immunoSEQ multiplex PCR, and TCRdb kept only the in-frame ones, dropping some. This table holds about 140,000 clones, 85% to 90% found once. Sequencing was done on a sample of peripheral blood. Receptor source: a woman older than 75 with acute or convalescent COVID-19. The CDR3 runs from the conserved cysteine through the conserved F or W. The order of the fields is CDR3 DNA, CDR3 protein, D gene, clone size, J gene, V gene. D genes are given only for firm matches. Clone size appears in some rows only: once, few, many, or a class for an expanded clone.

TGTGCCAGCAGTTTTGGTGGGGGCTCGAACACTGAAGCTTTCTTT,CASSFGGGSNTEAFF,.,.,TRBJ1-1,TRBV28
TGTGCCAGTAGCCTTACAGGGGCGGGAAACACCATATATTTT,CASSLTGAGNTIYF,TRBD1,.,TRBJ1-3,TRBV19
TGTGCCAGCAGCCCATGGGACAGGGGGCCTCGTAGGGGCTACACCTTC,CASSPWDRGPRRGYTF,TRBD1,.,TRBJ1-2,TRBV3-1/TRBV3-2
TGTGCCAGCAGCCATCCTAACCCCGCTGAGCAGTTCTTC,CASSHPNPAEQFF,.,.,TRBJ2-1,TRBV4-2
TGTGCCAGCAGTTTCGGACAGGTCCATAATTCACCCCTCCACTTT,CASSFGQVHNSPLHF,TRBD1,.,TRBJ1-6,TRBV2
TGTGCCAGCCGAACGAGCCCCGTTCTTAATTCACCCCTCCACTTT,CASRTSPVLNSPLHF,.,.,TRBJ1-6,TRBV19
TGTGCCAGCAGCTTCCAAGGGACAGGGGGTTCACCCCTCCACTTT,CASSFQGTGGSPLHF,TRBD1,few,TRBJ1-6,TRBV7-2
TGTGCCAGCAGCTTGGGATCAGGGCATAATTCACCCCTCCACTTT,CASSLGSGHNSPLHF,.,.,TRBJ1-6,TRBV5-4
TGTGCCATCAGCCTGGGACAGGGGTCGGATTCACCCCTCCACTTT,CAISLGQGSDSPLHF,TRBD1,.,TRBJ1-6,TRBV10-3
TGTGCCAGCTCATCACAGAGAATGAACACTGAAGCTTTCTTT,CASSSQRMNTEAFF,.,.,TRBJ1-1,TRBV18
TGTGCCAGCAGTTTTCTAGGGGGACAGCCCCAGCATTTT,CASSFLGGQPQHF,.,.,TRBJ1-5,TRBV12-3/TRBV12-4
TGTGCCAGCAGCCGGGACAGCTATGGCTACACCTTC,CASSRDSYGYTF,TRBD1,few,TRBJ1-2,TRBV28
TGTGCCAGCGGGCAATACAGGGGGCCCGGGGAGCTGTTTTTT,CASGQYRGPGELFF,TRBD1,.,TRBJ2-2,TRBV28
TGTGCCAGCTCACCACTGGCCCAGATGAACACCGGGGAGCTGTTTTTT,CASSPLAQMNTGELFF,.,.,TRBJ2-2,TRBV18
TGTGCCTGGAGTGCAGGGAATGGGCATGAGCAGTTCTTC,CAWSAGNGHEQFF,.,.,TRBJ2-1,TRBV30
TGTGCCAGCCGACAGGGAGGAAACTATGGCTACACCTTC,CASRQGGNYGYTF,TRBD1,few,TRBJ1-2,TRBV19
TGCAGCGTTGATCCAGGGATCCAAGAGACCCAGTACTTC,CSVDPGIQETQYF,.,.,TRBJ2-5,TRBV29-1
TGTGCCAGCAGCGTAGACATTTCGAACACTGAAGCTTTCTTT,CASSVDISNTEAFF,.,.,TRBJ1-1,TRBV9
TGTGCCAGCAGCCGTGTCCCGGACAGGTTGAACACTGAAGCTTTCTTT,CASSRVPDRLNTEAFF,TRBD1,.,TRBJ1-1,TRBV14
TGTGCCAGCAGATCGGTGGGACACCTATCACCCCTCCACTTT,CASRSVGHLSPLHF,.,.,TRBJ1-6,TRBV6-5
TGTGCCTGGAGTGTACTAGGGGGCCGTCAGCCCCAGCATTTT,CAWSVLGGRQPQHF,TRBD1,.,TRBJ1-5,TRBV30
TGTGCCAGCAGCTCATCCTACAGGGGCCTTCCTAGGGAGCAGTACTTC,CASSSSYRGLPREQYF,TRBD1,.,TRBJ2-7,TRBV7-8
TGTGCCAGCAGCCGTGGACTGAGCTCTGGAAACACCATATATTTT,CASSRGLSSGNTIYF,.,.,TRBJ1-3,TRBV3-1/TRBV3-2
TGCAGCGTTGAAGATGGGGGGAGACAGGGGCGGTTCTTC,CSVEDGGRQGRFF,TRBD1,.,TRBJ2-1,TRBV29-1
TGTGCCAGTGCCGGGGACAGCCTCTCTGGGGCCAACGTCCTGACTTTC,CASAGDSLSGANVLTF,TRBD1,.,TRBJ2-6,TRBV9
TGTGCCAGCAGCTTTCGCGGGGGGGCCCCCTACGAGCAGTACTTC,CASSFRGGAPYEQYF,TRBD2,once,TRBJ2-7,TRBV11-2
TGCGCCAGCAGCTACGGACTAGCGGGGGGCACAGATACGCAGTATTTT,CASSYGLAGGTDTQYF,TRBD2,.,TRBJ2-3,TRBV5-1
TGTGCCAGCAGCTTGCTTGCCAGTCCGAACACCGGGGAGCTGTTTTTT,CASSLLASPNTGELFF,.,.,TRBJ2-2,TRBV7-2
TGTGCCAGCAGCTTAGGCCTTAGCACAGATACGCAGTATTTT,CASSLGLSTDTQYF,.,.,TRBJ2-3,TRBV7-3
TGTGCCAGCAGCCACGGCGGACTAGCGGGGGGAGTTCCCGGGGAGCTGTTTTTT,CASSHGGLAGGVPGELFF,TRBD2,.,TRBJ2-2,TRBV4-2
TGCGCCAGCAGCTTCAATGGAGGTTCACCCCTCCACTTT,CASSFNGGSPLHF,.,.,TRBJ1-6,TRBV5-1
TGCGCCAGCAGTCCAGGGGCGGTTCCTGGAAACACCATATATTTT,CASSPGAVPGNTIYF,.,once,TRBJ1-3,TRBV5-1
TGTGCCAGTGACAGCTATGGAAACACCATATATTTT,CASDSYGNTIYF,.,.,TRBJ1-3,TRBV19
TGTGCCAGCACCTCGGGCAGGGGGCCCAACGAGCAGTACTTC,CASTSGRGPNEQYF,TRBD1,once,TRBJ2-7,TRBV27
TGTGCCAGCACGCCTTGGCAGGATGGCAATGAGCAGTTCTTC,CASTPWQDGNEQFF,.,.,TRBJ2-1,TRBV6-5
TGTGCCACCAGCAGAGCTACGGTGAAGAGCTGGGGGCCCACAGATACGCAGTATTTT,CATSRATVKSWGPTDTQYF,.,.,TRBJ2-3,TRBV15
TGTGCCAGCAGCTCCCCGACAGGGGGTAGCAATCAGCCCCAGCATTTT,CASSSPTGGSNQPQHF,TRBD1,.,TRBJ1-5,TRBV7-8
TGTGCCAGCAGAAGCGGACCTTCCTATGGCTACACCTTC,CASRSGPSYGYTF,.,.,TRBJ1-2,TRBV12-3/TRBV12-4
TGTGCCAGCAGTGATGCTAGCGGGGGGCCAGTCACAGATACGCAGTATTTT,CASSDASGGPVTDTQYF,TRBD2,.,TRBJ2-3,TRBV2
TGTGCCTGGAGCCTTTCCAATTCACCCCTCCACTTT,CAWSLSNSPLHF,.,.,TRBJ1-6,TRBV30
TGTGCCAGCAGCCTCGGGGGGTTGGAGACCCAGTACTTC,CASSLGGLETQYF,TRBD2,once,TRBJ2-5,TRBV5-4
TGCGCCAGCAGCTTGGCAGGGACAGGGAGGTTTTCTGAAGCTTTCTTT,CASSLAGTGRFSEAFF,TRBD1,.,TRBJ1-1,TRBV5-1
TGTGCCAGCAGCCCGTCCGGGGGGGCCCCCGGGCAGTACTTC,CASSPSGGAPGQYF,TRBD2,.,TRBJ2-7,TRBV3-1/TRBV3-2
TGCAGCGCGACAGGGACCAGCACTGAAGCTTTCTTT,CSATGTSTEAFF,TRBD1,.,TRBJ1-1,TRBV29-1
TGTGCCAGCTCACCCACAGGGGGCGAGGCTGAAGCTTTCTTT,CASSPTGGEAEAFF,TRBD1,.,TRBJ1-1,TRBV18
TGCGCCAGCAGCCGTGGACAGGGGGCATATTGGAACACTGAAGCTTTCTTT,CASSRGQGAYWNTEAFF,TRBD1,.,TRBJ1-1,TRBV5-1
TGTGCCAGCAGCCCTAATATAGACATTAACTATGGCTACACCTTC,CASSPNIDINYGYTF,.,.,TRBJ1-2,TRBV9
TGCGCCAGCAGCCGGGGGACAGGCCCCGGGGAGCTGTTTTTT,CASSRGTGPGELFF,TRBD1,.,TRBJ2-2,TRBV5-1
TGTGCCAGCAGTTACTCCCCCGGTGGCGGCGATGGCTACACCTTC,CASSYSPGGGDGYTF,.,.,TRBJ1-2,TRBV6-5
TGTGCCAGCAGCCAAGATAAGGGGGTGATCTATGGCTACACCTTC,CASSQDKGVIYGYTF,.,once,TRBJ1-2,TRBV3-1/TRBV3-2
TGTGCCTGGAGTCAAAACAGGGGTTTAAGCACTGAAGCTTTCTTT,CAWSQNRGLSTEAFF,TRBD1,.,TRBJ1-1,TRBV30
TGTGCCAGCAGGGAGCTTGACTATGGCTACACCTTC,CASRELDYGYTF,.,.,TRBJ1-2,TRBV6-5
TGTGCCAGTAGCCCAGGGGGCCTTGTCTACGAGCAGTACTTC,CASSPGGLVYEQYF,TRBD1,.,TRBJ2-7,TRBV19
TGCGCCAGCAGCCCTGGGACTAGCGGGGGGTACACAGATACGCAGTATTTT,CASSPGTSGGYTDTQYF,TRBD2,.,TRBJ2-3,TRBV5-1